The clone carrying this T cell receptor beta chain appeared a single time. Sequencing used immunoSEQ multiplex PCR; TCRdb keeps in-frame clones, though not all of them. The sample carries about 440,000 clones, roughly 91% recorded once. The sample is drawn from a study of Ad26.COV2.S vaccination and SARS-CoV-2 variants. There are 14 residues in the CDR3. V shed 2 bases and J shed 11 bases, with 19 bases lying between them. The germline CDR1 and CDR2 sequences are GTSNPN and SVGIG (reference sequence). As for treatment: some 20 received Ad26.COV2.S at low or high dose, single or two shots; several received placebo; per-sample allocation not given. Specimen acquisition occurred on day 63 following the initial vaccine or placebo injection.

This chain links TRBV30 with TRBJ1-5; TRBD1 is a possible D gene (5 bases). This TCR was recovered from a person between 18 and 65 years old who received the Ad26.COV2.S COVID-19 vaccine or a placebo. This specimen was peripheral blood, taken in a trial of Ad26.COV2.S vaccine versus placebo. This CDR3 is CAWSPGAGDISQHF. CDR3 DNA sequence: TGTGCCTGGAGTCCTGGGGCAGGCGATATATCCCAGCATTTT. The full variable domain, with the rest looked up from reference TRBV30 and TRBJ1-5, is SQTIHQWPATLVQPVGSPLSLECTVEGTSNPNLYWYRQAAGRGLQLLFYSVGIGQISSEVPQNLSASRPQDRQFILSSKKLLLSDSGFYLCAWSPGAGDISQHFGDGTRLSIL.